This TCR beta chain derives from a study of radiotherapy plus CTLA-4 blockade in lung cancer. This clone showed up just a few times. Its antigen is currently unknown. General study findings and limits: Blood TCR clones of tumor origin expanded after radiotherapy plus ipilimumab.

Measured with immunoSEQ multiplex PCR; TCRdb has only the in-frame clones, and not every one. The profile covers about 80,000 clones, with 84% appearing a single time and about 0.79% taken by the ten largest. CDR3 length: 14 amino acids. Trimming shortened V by 6 bases and J by 2 bases, and 14 bases separated the two germline ends. CDR1 and CDR2 from the germline V gene are MNHEY and SVGAGI. The J gene is TRBJ2-7, the V gene TRBV6-5, with unresolved D. The input for sequencing was peripheral blood, taken from a patient treated with radiotherapy plus ipilimumab. This clonotype was sampled from a human donor with non-small cell lung cancer who had stable disease on radiotherapy plus ipilimumab. Here the CDR3 reads CASRAPLVTYEQYF. CDR3 nucleotide sequence: TGTGCCAGCAGAGCCCCCCTAGTAACCTACGAGCAGTACTTC.